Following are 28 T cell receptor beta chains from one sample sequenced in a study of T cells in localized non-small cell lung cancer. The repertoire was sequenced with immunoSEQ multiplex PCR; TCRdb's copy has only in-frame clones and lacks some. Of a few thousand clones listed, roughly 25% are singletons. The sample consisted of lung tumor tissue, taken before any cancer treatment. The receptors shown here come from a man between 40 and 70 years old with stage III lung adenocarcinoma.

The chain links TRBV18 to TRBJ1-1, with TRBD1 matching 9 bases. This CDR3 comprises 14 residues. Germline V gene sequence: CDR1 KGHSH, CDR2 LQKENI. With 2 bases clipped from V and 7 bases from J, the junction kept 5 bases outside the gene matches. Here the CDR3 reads CASSPGTGKGEAFF. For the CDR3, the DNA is TGTGCCAGCTCACCAGGGACAGGGAAGGGTGAAGCTTTCTTT.

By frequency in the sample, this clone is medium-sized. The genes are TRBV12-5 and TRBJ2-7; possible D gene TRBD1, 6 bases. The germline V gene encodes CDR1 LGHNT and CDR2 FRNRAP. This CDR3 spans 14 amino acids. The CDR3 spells CASTITGLTGEQYF. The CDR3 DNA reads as TGTGCCAGCACCATCACAGGGCTTACGGGGGAGCAGTACTTC.

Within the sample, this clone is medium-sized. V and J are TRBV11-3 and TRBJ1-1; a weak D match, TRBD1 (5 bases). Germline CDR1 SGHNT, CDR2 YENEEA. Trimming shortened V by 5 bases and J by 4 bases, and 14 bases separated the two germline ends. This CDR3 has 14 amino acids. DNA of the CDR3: TGTGCCAGCAGCGCCGGACACTTGGGCACTGAAGCTTTCTTT. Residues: CASSAGHLGTEAFF.

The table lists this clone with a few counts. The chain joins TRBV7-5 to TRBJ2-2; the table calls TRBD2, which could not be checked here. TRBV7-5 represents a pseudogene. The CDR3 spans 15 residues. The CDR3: CASSSSSGSAGELFF. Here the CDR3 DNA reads TGTGCCAGCAGCAGCTCTAGCGGGAGTGCCGGGGAGCTGTTTTTT.

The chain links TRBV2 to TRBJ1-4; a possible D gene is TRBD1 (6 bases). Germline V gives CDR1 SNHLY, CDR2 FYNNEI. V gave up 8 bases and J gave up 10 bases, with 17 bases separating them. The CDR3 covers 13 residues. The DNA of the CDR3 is TGTGCCAGCCCAGGACAGTACGGCCCAAAACTGTTTTTT. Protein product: CASPGQYGPKLFF. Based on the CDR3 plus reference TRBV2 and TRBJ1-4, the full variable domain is EPEVTQTPSHQVTQMGQEVILRCVPISNHLYFYWYRQILGQKVEFLVSFYNNEISEKSEIFDDQFSVERPDGSNFTLKIRSTKLEDSAMYFCASPGQYGPKLFFGSGTQLSVL.

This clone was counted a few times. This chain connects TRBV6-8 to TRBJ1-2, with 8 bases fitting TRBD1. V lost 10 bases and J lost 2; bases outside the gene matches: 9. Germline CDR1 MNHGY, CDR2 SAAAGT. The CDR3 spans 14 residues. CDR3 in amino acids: CAISRTGPNYGYTF. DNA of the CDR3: TGTGCCATCAGCCGGACAGGGCCAAACTATGGCTACACCTTC.

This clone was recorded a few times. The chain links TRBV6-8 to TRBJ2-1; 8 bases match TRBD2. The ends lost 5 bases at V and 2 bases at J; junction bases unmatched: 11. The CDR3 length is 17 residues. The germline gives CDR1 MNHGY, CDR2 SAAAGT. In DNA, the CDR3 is TGTGCCAGCAGTAAAACGCTAGCGGGCGCGACCTACAATGAGCAGTTCTTC. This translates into CASSKTLAGATYNEQFF.

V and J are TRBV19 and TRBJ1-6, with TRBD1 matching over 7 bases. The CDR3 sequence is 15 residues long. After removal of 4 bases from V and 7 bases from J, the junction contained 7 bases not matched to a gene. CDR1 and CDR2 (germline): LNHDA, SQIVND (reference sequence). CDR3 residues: CASSNTGTENSPLHF. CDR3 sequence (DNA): TGTGCCAGTAGTAATACCGGGACAGAGAATTCACCCCTCCACTTT.

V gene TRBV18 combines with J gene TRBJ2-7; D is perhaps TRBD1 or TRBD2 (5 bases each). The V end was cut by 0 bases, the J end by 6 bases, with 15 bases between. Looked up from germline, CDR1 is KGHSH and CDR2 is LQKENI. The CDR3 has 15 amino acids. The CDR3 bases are TGTGCCAGCTCACCACCGCACGGGACCCTACGCGAGCAGTACTTC. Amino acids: CASSPPHGTLREQYF.

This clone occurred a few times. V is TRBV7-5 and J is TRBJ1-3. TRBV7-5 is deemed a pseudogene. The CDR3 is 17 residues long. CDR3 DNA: TGTGCCAGCAGCTTATTTGGGGGGCCGAGCTCTGGAAACACCATATATTTT. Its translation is CASSLFGGPSSGNTIYF.

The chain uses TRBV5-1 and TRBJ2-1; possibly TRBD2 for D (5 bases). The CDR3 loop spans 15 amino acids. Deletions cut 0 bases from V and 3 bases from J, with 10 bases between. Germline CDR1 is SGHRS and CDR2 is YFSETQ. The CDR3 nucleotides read TGCGCCAGCAGCTTGGTGGCGGGTTTCTACAATGAGCAGTTCTTC. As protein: CASSLVAGFYNEQFF.

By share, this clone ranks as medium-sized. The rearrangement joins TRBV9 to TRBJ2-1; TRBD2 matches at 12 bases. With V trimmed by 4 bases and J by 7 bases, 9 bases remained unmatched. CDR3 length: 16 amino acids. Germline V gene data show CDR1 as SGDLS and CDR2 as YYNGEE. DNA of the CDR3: TGTGCCAGCAGCTCCCGGACTAGCGGGGTCAGGAATGAGCAGTTCTTC. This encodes CASSSRTSGVRNEQFF.

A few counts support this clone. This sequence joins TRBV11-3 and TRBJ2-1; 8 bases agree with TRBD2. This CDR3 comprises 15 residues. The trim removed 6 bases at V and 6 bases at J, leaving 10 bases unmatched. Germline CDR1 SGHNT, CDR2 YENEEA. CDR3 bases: TGTGCCAGCAGTTCAGCGGGGGCGGGTATCAATGAGCAGTTCTTC. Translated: CASSSAGAGINEQFF.

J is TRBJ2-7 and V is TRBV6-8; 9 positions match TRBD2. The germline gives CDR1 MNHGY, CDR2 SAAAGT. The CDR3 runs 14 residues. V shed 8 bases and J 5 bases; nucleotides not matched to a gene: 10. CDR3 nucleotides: TGTGCCAGCCCGAGGGCTAGCGGGGTCCACGAGCAGTACTTC. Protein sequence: CASPRASGVHEQYF.

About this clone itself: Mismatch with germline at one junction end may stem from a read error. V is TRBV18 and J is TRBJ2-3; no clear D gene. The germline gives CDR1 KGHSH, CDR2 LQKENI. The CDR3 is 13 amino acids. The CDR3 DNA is TGTGCCAGCTCCCCACGGGCCACAGATACGCAGTATTTT. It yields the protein CASSPRATDTQYF.

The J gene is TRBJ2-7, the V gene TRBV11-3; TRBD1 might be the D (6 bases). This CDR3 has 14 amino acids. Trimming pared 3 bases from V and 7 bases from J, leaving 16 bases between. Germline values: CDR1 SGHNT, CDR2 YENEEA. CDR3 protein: CASSLGAVTREQYF. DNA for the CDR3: TGTGCCAGCAGCTTGGGGGCCGTGACCCGGGAGCAGTACTTC.

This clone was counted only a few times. CDR3: CASSSGTYGRNTIYF. The DNA of the CDR3 is TGTGCCAGCAGTTCCGGGACCTACGGGAGAAACACCATATATTTT. The chain has TRBV6-7 and TRBJ1-3; D might be TRBD1 (5 bases). TRBV6-7 is flagged as an ORF with uncertain function. The CDR3 has 15 residues. V shed 4 bases and J shed 5 bases, with 15 bases lying between them.

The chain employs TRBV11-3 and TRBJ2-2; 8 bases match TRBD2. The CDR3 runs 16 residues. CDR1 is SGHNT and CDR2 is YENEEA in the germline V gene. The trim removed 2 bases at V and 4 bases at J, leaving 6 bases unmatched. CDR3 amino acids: CASSLLAGRSTGELFF. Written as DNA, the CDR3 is TGTGCCAGCAGCTTATTAGCGGGGCGAAGCACCGGGGAGCTGTTTTTT.

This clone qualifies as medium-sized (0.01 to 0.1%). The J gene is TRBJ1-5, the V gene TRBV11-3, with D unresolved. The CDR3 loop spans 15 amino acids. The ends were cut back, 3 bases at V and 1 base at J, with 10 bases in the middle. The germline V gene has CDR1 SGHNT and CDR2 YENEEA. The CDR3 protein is CASSLFDGSNQPQHF. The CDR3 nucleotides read TGTGCCAGCAGCTTGTTTGACGGAAGCAATCAGCCCCAGCATTTT. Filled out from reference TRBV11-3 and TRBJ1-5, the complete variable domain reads EAGVVQSPRYKIIEKKQPVAFWCNPISGHNTLYWYLQNLGQGPELLIRYENEEAVDDSQLPKDRFSAERLKGVDSTLKIQPAELGDSAVYLCASSLFDGSNQPQHFGDGTRLSIL.

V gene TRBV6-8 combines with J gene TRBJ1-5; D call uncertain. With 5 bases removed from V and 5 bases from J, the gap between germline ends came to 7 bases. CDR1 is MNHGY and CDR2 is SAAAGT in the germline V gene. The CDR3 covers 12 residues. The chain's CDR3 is CASSVPDQPQHF. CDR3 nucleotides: TGTGCCAGCAGTGTCCCCGATCAGCCCCAGCATTTT.

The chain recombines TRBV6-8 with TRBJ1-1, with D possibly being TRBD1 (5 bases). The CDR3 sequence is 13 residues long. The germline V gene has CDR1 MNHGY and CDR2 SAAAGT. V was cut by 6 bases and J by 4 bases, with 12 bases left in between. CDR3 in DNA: TGTGCCAGCAGACGGGGGGGAGGCACTGAAGCTTTCTTT. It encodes CASRRGGGTEAFF.

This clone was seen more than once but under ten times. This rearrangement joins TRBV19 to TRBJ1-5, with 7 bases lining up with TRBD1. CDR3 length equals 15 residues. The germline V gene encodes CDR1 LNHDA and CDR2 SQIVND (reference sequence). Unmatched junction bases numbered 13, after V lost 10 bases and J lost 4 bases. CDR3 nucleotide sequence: TGTGCCACCCACAGGGGTGTCCAGGGAAATCAGCCCCAGCATTTT. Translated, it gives CATHRGVQGNQPQHF.

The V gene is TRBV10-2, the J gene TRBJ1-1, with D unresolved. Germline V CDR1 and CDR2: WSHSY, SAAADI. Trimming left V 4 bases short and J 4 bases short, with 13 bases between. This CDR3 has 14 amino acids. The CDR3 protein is CASSGDPLRTEAFF. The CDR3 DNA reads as TGCGCCAGCAGTGGGGATCCCCTGCGCACTGAAGCTTTCTTT.

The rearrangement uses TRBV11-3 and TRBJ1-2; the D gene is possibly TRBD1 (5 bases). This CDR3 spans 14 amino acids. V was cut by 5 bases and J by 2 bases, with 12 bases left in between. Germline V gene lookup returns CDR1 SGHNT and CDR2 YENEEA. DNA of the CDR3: TGTGCCAGCAGCGGAAGGGACTCCAACTATGGCTACACCTTC. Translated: CASSGRDSNYGYTF.

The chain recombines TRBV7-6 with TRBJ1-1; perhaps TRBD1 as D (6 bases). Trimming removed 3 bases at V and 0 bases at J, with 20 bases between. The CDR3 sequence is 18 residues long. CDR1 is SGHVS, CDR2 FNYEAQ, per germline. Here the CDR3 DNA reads TGTGCCAGCAGCTTTTCCTTACAGGGTGGTGGGGTGAACACTGAAGCTTTCTTT. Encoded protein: CASSFSLQGGGVNTEAFF.

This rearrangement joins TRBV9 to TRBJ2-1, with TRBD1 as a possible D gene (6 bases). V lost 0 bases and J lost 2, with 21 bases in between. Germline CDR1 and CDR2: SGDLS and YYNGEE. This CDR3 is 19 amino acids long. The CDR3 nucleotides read TGTGCCAGCAGCGTAGAGGGGGTCCAGTGGAGAGGGACCTACAATGAGCAGTTCTTC. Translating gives CASSVEGVQWRGTYNEQFF.

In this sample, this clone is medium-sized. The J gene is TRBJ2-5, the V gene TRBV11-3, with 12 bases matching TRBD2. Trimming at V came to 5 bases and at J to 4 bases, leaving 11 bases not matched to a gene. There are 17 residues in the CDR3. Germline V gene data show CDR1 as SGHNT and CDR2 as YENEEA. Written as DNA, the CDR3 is TGTGCCAGCAGCACGGGTCCTAGCGGGGGGGGTCTAGAGACCCAGTACTTC. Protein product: CASSTGPSGGGLETQYF.

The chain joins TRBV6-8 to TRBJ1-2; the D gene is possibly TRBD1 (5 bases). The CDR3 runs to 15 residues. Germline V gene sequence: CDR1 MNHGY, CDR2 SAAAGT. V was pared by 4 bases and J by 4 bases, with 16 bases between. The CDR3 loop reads CASSFDLDTTYGYTF. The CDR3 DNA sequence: TGTGCCAGCAGTTTCGACCTGGACACTACCTATGGCTACACCTTC.